The following is a TCR beta chain sequence with its context. The data derive from a study of blood T cell repertoires in COVID-19. The overall study: T cells, B-cell-depleted T cells, or PBMCs provided the cDNA or gDNA that served as material.

Per the original methods: Nucleated cell number was recorded as an estimate derived from reference gene primer amplification. The repertoire was sequenced with immunoSEQ multiplex PCR; TCRdb's copy has only in-frame clones and lacks some. V and J calls plus clone size are reproduced from that table; the DNA served to infer D and trimming. The data show hundreds of thousands of clones, about 91% seen once. Sequenced: peripheral blood. This TCR came from a man older than 75 with acute or convalescent COVID-19.

CDR3 loop: CASSERDTGELFF. CDR3 bases: TGTGCCAGCAGTGAGAGGGACACCGGGGAGCTGTTTTTT. The chain is built from TRBV25-1 and TRBJ2-2, with a possible D match to TRBD2 (5 bases). The CDR3 is 13 residues long. CDR1 and CDR2 from the germline V gene are MGHDK and SYGVNS. V was cut by 3 bases and J by 3 bases, with 5 bases left in between. Supplemented by reference TRBV25-1 and TRBJ2-2, the full variable domain reads EADIYQTPRYLVIGTGKKITLECSQTMGHDKMYWYQQDPGMELHLIHYSYGVNSTEKGDLSSESTVSRIRTEHFPLTLESARPSHTSQYLCASSERDTGELFFGEGSRLTVL.